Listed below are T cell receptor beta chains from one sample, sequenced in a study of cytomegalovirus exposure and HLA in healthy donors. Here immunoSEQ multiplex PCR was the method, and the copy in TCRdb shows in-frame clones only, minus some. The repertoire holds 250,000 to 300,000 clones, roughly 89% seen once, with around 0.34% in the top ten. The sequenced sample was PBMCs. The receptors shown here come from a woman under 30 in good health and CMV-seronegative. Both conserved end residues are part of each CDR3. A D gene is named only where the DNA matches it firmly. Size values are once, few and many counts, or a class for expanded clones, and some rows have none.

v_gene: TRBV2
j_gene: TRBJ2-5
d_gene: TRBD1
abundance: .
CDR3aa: CASSEARTGEETQYF
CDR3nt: TGTGCCAGCAGTGAAGCGCGGACAGGGGAAGAGACCCAGTACTTC

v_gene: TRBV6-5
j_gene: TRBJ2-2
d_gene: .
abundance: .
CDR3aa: CASSLLAGELFF
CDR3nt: TGTGCCAGCAGTCTGCTAGCGGGGGAGCTGTTTTTT

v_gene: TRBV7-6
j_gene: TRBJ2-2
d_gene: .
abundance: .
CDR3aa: CATGHFSTGELFF
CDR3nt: TGTGCCACGGGACATTTTAGCACCGGGGAGCTGTTTTTT

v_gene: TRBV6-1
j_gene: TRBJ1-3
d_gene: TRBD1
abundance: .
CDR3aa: CASRRDRASGNTIYF
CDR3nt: TGTGCCAGCAGGAGGGACAGGGCCTCTGGAAACACCATATATTTT

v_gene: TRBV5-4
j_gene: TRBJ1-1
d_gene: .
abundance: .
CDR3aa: CASSLGVRGNTEAFF
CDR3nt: TGTGCCAGCAGCTTGGGTGTCAGGGGAAACACTGAAGCTTTCTTT

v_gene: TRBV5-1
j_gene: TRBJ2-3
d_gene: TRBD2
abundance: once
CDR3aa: CASSFSGGLRSDTQYF
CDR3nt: TGCGCCAGCAGCTTTAGCGGGGGACTCAGATCAGATACGCAGTATTTT

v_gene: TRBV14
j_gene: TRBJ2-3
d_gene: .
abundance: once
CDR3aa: CASSQWFRDTGTDTQYF
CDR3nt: TGTGCCAGCAGCCAATGGTTCCGGGACACAGGCACAGATACGCAGTATTTT

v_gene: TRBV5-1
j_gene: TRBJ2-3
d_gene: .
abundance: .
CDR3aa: CASSSLAGFLTDTQYF
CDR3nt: TGCGCCAGCAGCTCGCTGGCAGGGTTCCTTACAGATACGCAGTATTTT

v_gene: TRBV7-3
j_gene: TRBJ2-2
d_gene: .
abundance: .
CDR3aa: CASSHEAGGPYTGELFF
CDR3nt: TGTGCCAGCAGCCACGAGGCAGGGGGGCCGTACACCGGGGAGCTGTTTTTT

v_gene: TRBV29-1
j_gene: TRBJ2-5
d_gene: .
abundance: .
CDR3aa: CSVEAPSGTQYF
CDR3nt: TGCAGCGTTGAAGCCCCGTCGGGGACCCAGTACTTC

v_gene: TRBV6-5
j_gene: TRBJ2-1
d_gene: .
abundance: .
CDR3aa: CATQGGGGNEQFF
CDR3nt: TGTGCCACCCAGGGAGGGGGAGGCAATGAGCAGTTCTTC

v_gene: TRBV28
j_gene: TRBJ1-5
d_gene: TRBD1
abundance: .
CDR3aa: CASSWTGRSFNQPQHF
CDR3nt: TGTGCCAGCAGTTGGACAGGACGATCCTTCAATCAGCCCCAGCATTTT

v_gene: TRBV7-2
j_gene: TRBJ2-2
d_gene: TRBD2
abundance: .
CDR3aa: CASSLGPSGVTGELFF
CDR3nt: TGTGCCAGCAGCTTAGGTCCTAGCGGAGTCACCGGGGAGCTGTTTTTT

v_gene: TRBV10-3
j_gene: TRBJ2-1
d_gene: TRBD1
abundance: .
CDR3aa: CAIRGQGSDEQFF
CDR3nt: TGTGCCATCAGAGGACAGGGCAGCGATGAGCAGTTCTTC

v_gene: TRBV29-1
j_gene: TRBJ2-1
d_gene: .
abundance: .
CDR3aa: CSVEFSSYNEQFF
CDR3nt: TGCAGCGTTGAATTTAGTTCCTACAATGAGCAGTTCTTC

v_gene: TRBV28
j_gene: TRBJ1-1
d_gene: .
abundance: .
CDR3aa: CASSGTTNRRGTEAFF
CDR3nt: TGTGCCAGCAGTGGGACTACAAATCGAAGGGGCACTGAAGCTTTCTTT

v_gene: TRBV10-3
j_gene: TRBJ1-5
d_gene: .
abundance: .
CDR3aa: CAISESQGGDQPQHF
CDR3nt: TGTGCCATCAGTGAGTCGCAAGGAGGGGATCAGCCCCAGCATTTT

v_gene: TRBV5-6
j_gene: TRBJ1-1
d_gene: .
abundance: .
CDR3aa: CASSLWTERGGGLFF
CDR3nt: TGTGCCAGCAGCTTGTGGACCGAAAGGGGGGGAGGCCTATTCTTT